This T cell receptor beta chain came from a study of a mutant IDH1 vaccine in newly diagnosed glioma. Turning to the study itself: Patients were started on vaccination 4-6 weeks after radiotherapy alone, or with temozolomide cycles.

As to this clone: Antigen: not known.

The time point: week 5, during vaccination. One vaccine dose held 300 ug of mutant IDH1 20-mer peptide and came with topical imiquimod. New IDH1-mutant, ATRX-lost WHO grade 3 or 4 astrocytomas occurred in donors. Clones were sequenced by immunoSEQ multiplex PCR, and TCRdb holds only the in-frame ones, with some missing. The sample holds tens of thousands of clones; around 80% are singletons and the top ten take around 2%. This CDR3 is 15 amino acids long. The trim removed 1 base at V and 2 bases at J, leaving 4 bases unmatched. CDR1 is SGHVS and CDR2 is FNYEAQ in the germline V gene. Sequences were derived from PBMCs, sampled from a glioma patient whose treatment included an IDH1 peptide vaccine. This TCR was recovered from a woman aged 40 to 50 with glioma. The chain employs TRBV7-6 and TRBJ2-5; 7 bases map to TRBD2. The DNA of the CDR3 is TGTGCCAGCAGCTTAGTGGGGGGGACTCAAGAGACCCAGTACTTC. Translation: CASSLVGGTQETQYF.